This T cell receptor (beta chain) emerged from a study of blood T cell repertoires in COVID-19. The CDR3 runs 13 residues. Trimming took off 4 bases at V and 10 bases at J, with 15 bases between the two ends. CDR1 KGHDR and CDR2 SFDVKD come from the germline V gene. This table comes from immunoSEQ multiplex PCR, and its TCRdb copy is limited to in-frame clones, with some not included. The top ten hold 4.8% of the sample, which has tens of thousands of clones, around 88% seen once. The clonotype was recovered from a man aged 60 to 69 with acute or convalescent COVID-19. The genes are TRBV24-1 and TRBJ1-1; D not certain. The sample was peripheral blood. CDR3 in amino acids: CATSDDRSVRAFF. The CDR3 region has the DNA TGTGCCACCAGTGACGATAGATCGGTAAGAGCTTTCTTT.